This TCR beta chain was retrieved from a study of blood T cell repertoires in COVID-19. Study as a whole: The study drew acute and convalescent COVID-19 samples from the United States, Italy and Spain.

Assay used: immunoSEQ multiplex PCR; TCRdb lists only in-frame clones, some missing. The sample yields around 240,000 clones, approximately 85% seen once. CDR1 is SGHAT, CDR2 FQNNGV, per germline. V was shortened by 4 bases and J by 7 bases, with 14 bases between the two germline ends. The CDR3 extends over 14 amino acids. Study members were between roughly 18 and 89 years old and lived in 24 US regions. Categorization into cohorts depended on clinical history that participants reported. The TCR originated in a woman aged 50 to 60 who had recovered from COVID-19. Sequences were obtained from PBMCs or T cells enriched from blood (not recorded which). The chain recombines TRBV11-2 with TRBJ1-3, with a possible D match to TRBD1 (6 bases). CDR3 amino acids: CASSSLQGRNTIYF. The CDR3 coding sequence is TGTGCCAGCAGCTCATTACAGGGTCGGAACACCATATATTTT.